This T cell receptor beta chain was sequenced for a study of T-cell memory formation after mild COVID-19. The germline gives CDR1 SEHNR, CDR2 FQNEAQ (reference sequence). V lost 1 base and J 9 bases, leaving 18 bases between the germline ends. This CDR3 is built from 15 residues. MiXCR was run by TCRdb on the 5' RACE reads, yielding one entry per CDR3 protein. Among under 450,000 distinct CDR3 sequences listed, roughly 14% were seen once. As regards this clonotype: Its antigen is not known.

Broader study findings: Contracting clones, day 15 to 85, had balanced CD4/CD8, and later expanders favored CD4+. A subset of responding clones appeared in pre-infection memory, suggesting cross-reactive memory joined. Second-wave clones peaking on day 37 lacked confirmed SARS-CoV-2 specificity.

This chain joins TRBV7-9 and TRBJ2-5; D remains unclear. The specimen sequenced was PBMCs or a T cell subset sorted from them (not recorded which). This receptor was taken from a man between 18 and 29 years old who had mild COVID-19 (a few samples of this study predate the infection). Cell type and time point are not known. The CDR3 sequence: CASSLVRLPLSSQYF. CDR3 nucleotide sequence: TGTGCCAGCAGCTTAGTTCGGCTTCCTCTTAGTTCCCAGTACTTC. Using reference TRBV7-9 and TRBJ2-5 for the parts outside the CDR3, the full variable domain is DTGVSQNPRHKITKRGQNVTFRCDPISEHNRLYWYRQTLGQGPEFLTYFQNEAQLEKSRLLSDRFSAERPKGSFSTLEIQRTEQGDSAMYLCASSLVRLPLSSQYFGPGTRLLVL.